Each of the 16 T cell receptor beta chains below was sequenced from the same sample in a study of shared clonotypes between healthy human individuals. The protocol was immunoSEQ multiplex PCR, while the TCRdb copy is restricted to in-frame clones and leaves out a portion. The data hold a few million clones, with 85% to 95% observed a single time. The specimen sequenced was naive CD4+ T cells from PBMCs. The sample's subset: CD45RA+ positively selected. The receptors were gathered from a man between 18 and 35 years old in good health. Some clones in this sample may be carry-over from other donors' samples.

The rearrangement uses TRBV7-9 and TRBJ2-7; the match to TRBD1 covers 12 bases. V was pared by 5 bases and J by 2 bases, with 16 bases of the junction left unmatched. The germline V gene has CDR1 SEHNR and CDR2 FQNEAQ (reference sequence). The CDR3 is made up of 19 amino acids. The CDR3 spells CASSPTGTGGLSNTYEQYF. Written as DNA, the CDR3 is TGTGCCAGCAGCCCGACCGGGACAGGGGGCCTATCTAATACCTACGAGCAGTACTTC.

This sequence joins TRBV28 and TRBJ1-2, with D possibly matching TRBD1 (5 bases). Trimming took 6 bases from V and 8 from J, leaving 19 bases between them. CDR3 length: 14 residues. CDR1 is MDHEN and CDR2 is SYDVKM in the germline V gene. The CDR3 DNA follows: TGTGCCAGCAGCTCATTCGGGACTGGGGGAGGCTACACCTTC. It encodes CASSSFGTGGGYTF.

This clone was detected only once. The DNA for the CDR3 is TGTGCCAGCAGTTTATCAGGGTTAGGATCTGGAAACACCATATATTTT. Protein product: CASSLSGLGSGNTIYF. This sequence joins TRBV28 and TRBJ1-3; a possible D gene is TRBD1 (5 bases). Germline values: CDR1 MDHEN, CDR2 SYDVKM. The ends were cut back, 1 base at V and 1 base at J, with 11 bases in the middle. The CDR3 extends over 16 amino acids.

The chain is built from TRBV5-1 and TRBJ2-1; 7 bases agree with TRBD1. The CDR3 runs to 13 residues. V lost 4 bases, J lost 9 bases, and 7 bases stayed unmatched. From germline, CDR1 is SGHRS and CDR2 YFSETQ. The CDR3 bases are TGCGCCAGCAGCCTAAGGACAGGCCTTGAGCAGTTCTTC. This translates into CASSLRTGLEQFF.

The chain links TRBV6-6 to TRBJ2-3, with D uncertain. CDR3 length equals 14 residues. V was clipped by 4 bases and J by 7 bases, with 15 bases between them. Germline V gene sequence: CDR1 MNHNY, CDR2 SVGAGI (reference sequence). The CDR3 sequence: CASSFDLRWNTQYF. In DNA form, the CDR3 reads TGTGCCAGCAGTTTTGACCTTCGGTGGAATACGCAGTATTTT.

On this clone: Distinct nucleotide sequences in the sample also encode this CDR3. The rearrangement joins TRBV7-3 to TRBJ2-1; 7 bases match TRBD2. Germline V CDR1 and CDR2: SGHTA, FQGTGA. V dropped 1 base and J dropped 3; count of bases not matched to a gene: 0. CDR3 size: 14 residues. CDR3: CASSLSGSYNEQFF. The CDR3 nucleotides are TGTGCCAGCAGCTTAAGCGGGAGCTACAATGAGCAGTTCTTC.

The chain joins TRBV7-2 to TRBJ2-7; 13 nucleotides agree with TRBD2. Trimming at V came to 5 bases and at J to 4 bases, leaving 8 bases not matched to a gene. CDR3 length: 16 amino acids. CDR1 and CDR2 from the germline V gene are SGHTA and FQGNSA. The CDR3 region is CASSTMGLAGSYEQYF. The CDR3 DNA is TGTGCCAGCAGCACGATGGGACTAGCGGGATCTTACGAGCAGTACTTC.

The V and J genes are TRBV5-1 and TRBJ1-4; D is perhaps TRBD1 (6 bases). V was pared by 6 bases and J by 7 bases, with 13 bases between. The CDR3 is made up of 13 amino acids. Per germline, CDR1 SGHRS and CDR2 YFSETQ. The CDR3 nucleotides read TGCGCCAGCAAACTGGGGGCCAGTGAAAAACTGTTTTTT. Amino acid sequence: CASKLGASEKLFF.

This chain joins TRBV5-1 and TRBJ2-1; D gene unclear. The CDR3 consists of 15 residues. V lost 0 bases and J lost 10, with 17 bases in between. The germline V gene has CDR1 SGHRS and CDR2 YFSETQ. CDR3 in DNA: TGCGCCAGCAGCTTGGGACCACCTAGAACAATAGAGCAGTTCTTC. It translates to CASSLGPPRTIEQFF.

The rearrangement links TRBV5-8 to TRBJ1-5; D may be TRBD1 (5 bases). This CDR3 contains 16 residues. Germline CDR1 SGHTS, CDR2 YDEGEE. Between the trimmed V and J ends, which lost 4 bases and 2 bases, there was a span of 16 bases. The DNA of the CDR3 is TGTGCCAGCAGCAGCCAACAGGCGGCGGGCAATCAGCCCCAGCATTTT. Encoded protein: CASSSQQAAGNQPQHF.

CDR3 sequence (DNA): TGTGCCAGCAGTGAAGCCGGGGGAGTCTACGCGAACACCGGGGAGCTGTTTTTT. Protein sequence: CASSEAGGVYANTGELFF. This chain connects TRBV6-1 to TRBJ2-2, with a possible D match to TRBD2 (6 bases). The germline gives CDR1 MNHNS, CDR2 SASEGT. The CDR3 extends over 18 amino acids. The V end was cut by 0 bases, the J end by 0 bases, with 14 bases between.

The chain's CDR3 is CASSLVGQPQHF. DNA of the CDR3: TGTGCCAGCAGCTTGGTCGGTCAGCCCCAGCATTTT. This chain links TRBV5-8 with TRBJ1-5; D ambiguous. Germline V gene data show CDR1 as SGHTS and CDR2 as YDEGEE. V was pared by 0 bases and J by 6 bases, with 4 bases between. There are 12 residues in the CDR3.

This clone has a handful of counts. This rearrangement joins TRBV6-5 to TRBJ1-1, with TRBD1 identical over 12 bases. Per the germline V gene, CDR1 is MNHEY and CDR2 is SVGAGI. V dropped 5 bases and J dropped 10; count of bases not matched to a gene: 8. This CDR3 comprises 14 residues. The CDR3 loop reads CASSPPGTGGLAFF. CDR3 DNA sequence: TGTGCCAGCAGTCCCCCCGGGACAGGGGGCTTAGCTTTCTTT.

The chain combines TRBV6-5 with TRBJ2-1, with unresolved D. The V end was cut by 5 bases, the J end by 0 bases, with 11 bases between. The germline CDR1 and CDR2 sequences are MNHEY and SVGAGI. This CDR3 region has 15 residues. The CDR3 here is CASSRTPSSYNEQFF. CDR3 bases: TGTGCCAGCAGTAGGACCCCCAGCTCCTACAATGAGCAGTTCTTC.

As concerns this clone: Other DNA sequences in the same sample also yield this CDR3. The V and J genes are TRBV4-3 and TRBJ1-4; 8 bases are shared with TRBD1. The CDR3 length is 15 residues. The germline V gene encodes CDR1 LGHNA and CDR2 YSLEER. J was trimmed by 5 bases and V by 1 base; bases with no gene match: 3. The CDR3 region is CASSQVRQGNEKLFF. CDR3 sequence (DNA): TGCGCCAGCAGCCAAGTGCGACAGGGGAATGAAAAACTGTTTTTT.

This chain uses TRBV28 with TRBJ1-1; possible D gene TRBD1, 5 bases. The CDR3 totals 15 residues. Germline V lookup: CDR1 MDHEN, CDR2 SYDVKM. V lost 4 bases and J 5 bases, leaving 17 bases between the germline ends. The CDR3 sequence is CASSSRSDSGTEAFF. The CDR3 region has the DNA TGTGCCAGCAGTTCAAGATCTGACAGTGGGACTGAAGCTTTCTTT.